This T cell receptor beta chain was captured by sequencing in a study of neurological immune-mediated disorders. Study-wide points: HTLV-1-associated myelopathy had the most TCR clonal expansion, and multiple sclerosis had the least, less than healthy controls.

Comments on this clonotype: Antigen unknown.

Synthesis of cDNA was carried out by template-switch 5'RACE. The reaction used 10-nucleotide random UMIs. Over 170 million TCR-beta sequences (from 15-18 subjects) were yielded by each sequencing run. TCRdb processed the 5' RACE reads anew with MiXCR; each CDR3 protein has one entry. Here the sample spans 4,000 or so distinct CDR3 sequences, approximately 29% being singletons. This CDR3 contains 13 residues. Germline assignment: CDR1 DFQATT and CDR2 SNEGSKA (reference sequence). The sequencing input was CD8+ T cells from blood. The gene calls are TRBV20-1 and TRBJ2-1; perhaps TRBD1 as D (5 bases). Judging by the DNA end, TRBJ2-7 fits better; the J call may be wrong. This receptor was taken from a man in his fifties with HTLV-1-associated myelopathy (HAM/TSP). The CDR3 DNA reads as TGCAGTGCCGCGACAGTTTCTCCCTACGAGCAGTACTTC. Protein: CSAATVSPYEQYF.